This T cell receptor (beta chain) derives from a study of T cells in Graves' hyperthyroidism and ophthalmopathy. Amplification of TCR beta CDR3 regions used RNA as the template. TCR CDR3 underwent first-round RT-PCR with the HTBI primer set. MiXCR was run by TCRdb on the multiplex PCR reads, yielding one entry per CDR3 protein. The table shows under 450,000 distinct CDR3 sequences, with around 16% occurring only once. CDR3 length: 13 amino acids. Germline V gene lookup returns CDR1 DFQATT and CDR2 SNEGSKA (reference sequence). Trimming left V 6 bases short and J 4 bases short, with 15 bases between. Sequenced: blood. The chain carries TRBV20-1 and TRBJ1-2; D gene ambiguous. This TCR was sampled from a woman between 18 and 29 years old with Graves' hyperthyroidism. The CDR3 bases are TGCAGTGCCAACCCACCACATCTCTATGGCTACACCTTC. Translation gives CSANPPHLYGYTF.